This section outlines one T cell receptor (beta chain) sequence together with its context. Antigen specificity is unknown. This sample is drawn from a study of T-cell memory formation after mild COVID-19. Study conclusions and caveats: A balance of CD4 and CD8 characterized clones contracting day 15 to 85, whereas later expanders leaned CD4+. Confirmation of SARS-CoV-2 specificity was lacking for second-wave clones peaking day 37. Among contracting clones, CD4+ were mainly CM/EM and CD8+ enriched in EMRA.

Germline loops: CDR1 SGHAT, CDR2 FQNNGV. The CDR3 spans 21 residues. Trimming stripped 1 base from V and 0 bases from J, with 22 bases between. TCR alpha and TCR beta cDNA libraries carrying sample barcodes and UMIs were produced by 5'RACE using constant-segment primers. TCRdb processed the 5' RACE reads anew with MiXCR; each CDR3 protein has one entry. The sample shows about 260,000 distinct CDR3 sequences, around 16% of them seen only once. V usage is TRBV11-2 and J usage is TRBJ2-6, with TRBD1 as a possible D gene (7 bases). The source material was PBMCs or a T cell subset sorted from them (not recorded which). The sequence derives from a man aged 18-30 years who had mild COVID-19 (a few samples of this study predate the infection). Cell type and time point are not known. Here the CDR3 DNA reads TGTGCCAGCAGCTTAGGCGGGCGGGCAGGGGGGCTCCTCTCTGGGGCCAACGTCCTGACTTTC. Translation: CASSLGGRAGGLLSGANVLTF.